This T cell receptor (beta chain) was recovered during a study of immune heterogeneity within non-small cell lung tumors (dated by TCRdb to 2017 to 2018). For the study in its entirety: Histology comprised a few squamous cell carcinomas, about nine non-squamous carcinomas and 1 tumor not otherwise specified. TCR repertoires were analyzed from some 60 tumor loci of roughly 16 patients, whereas transcriptome data were available for only 40 or so loci from more than ten patients. For mutant peptides 8 to 11 amino acids long, netMHCpan-3.0 predicted neoantigen binding to the HLA alleles of each patient. To examine intratumoral immune heterogeneity, the study used whole-exome sequencing, RNA-seq and TCR beta repertoire sequencing on multiple spatially distinct regions of each NSCLC tumor.

General study outcomes and caveats: Local tumor mutational burden and local T-cell repertoire clonality had a statistically significant but moderate positive correlation (R about 0.3). Identical dominant CDR3B clonotypes recurred across loci within a patient, yet different tumor locations also harbored unique high-frequency clones. For the most part, high-frequency TCR beta clonotypes differed from one individual patient to another.

Genomic DNA extracted from bulk tumor tissue served as TCR template, with 600 ng gDNA amplified per sample. During surgery, multiple biopsies were taken from each primary tumor and placed as far apart as possible within the tumor mass. Patients in the study cohort, which was described as untreated, were newly diagnosed NSCLC cases going through curative surgery. The donor group was made up of over 14 newly diagnosed non-small cell lung cancer patients undergoing surgery with curative intent. A couple of independent pathologists reviewed the resected tumor masses. Only high-quality DNA and RNA samples were carried forward to sequencing. A multiplex PCR system amplified the TCR beta CDR3 region, with a first 10-cycle round using 32 V-gene forward and 13 J-gene reverse primers. The first PCR round was done with a QIAGEN Multiplex PCR Kit, and the primer sequences were filed in Chinese patent CN105087789A. Illumina universal primers were attached in a second round of PCR run with the Phusion High-Fidelity PCR Kit. Sequencing of the TCR libraries was done on the Illumina HiSeq X Ten platform in paired-end mode with a 151 bp read length. Processing in the source paper ran as follows. Reads lacking multiplex PCR primers were removed with Cutadapt, read pairs were merged with PEAR, and CDR3 regions were called with MiXCR default settings. Repertoire diversity was assessed by Shannon entropy, and clonality was calculated as one minus the Shannon entropy divided by the ln of the count of productive unique sequences. Dominant or high-frequency T-cell clones were defined as clonotypes at frequencies of at least 0.5%. In TCRdb, the public reads were trimmed at Q25 with fastp and aligned with MiXCR, with productive beta chains retained. Each CDR3 protein gets just one entry, which takes the most common genes and DNA from the rows behind it. Here the V and J calls rest on TCRdb's processing, not on the authors' analysis. Here the sample has about 7,200 distinct CDR3 sequences; 22% occur a single time. Roughly 15% of the sample is held by the ten biggest clonotypes.

This clonotype was counted between two and nine times. Its specific antigen is unknown. This may be a read error: a much more frequent sequence differs by one nucleotide. The sequencing input was lung tumor tissue. This receptor was taken from a man in his sixties with non-small cell lung cancer.

The DNA is TGTGCCATCAGCGTAGCAGGATCCACCGGGGAGCTGTTTTTT. Translation gives CAISVAGSTGELFF. Recombination connected TRBV9 to TRBJ2-2, with no D gene named confidently. The CDR3 runs 14 amino acids, cysteine and phenylalanine included. CDR3 DNA is the only sequence kept; it has 42 bases, read in frame from the first base. The germline V gene provides CDR1 SGDLS and CDR2 YYNGEE.